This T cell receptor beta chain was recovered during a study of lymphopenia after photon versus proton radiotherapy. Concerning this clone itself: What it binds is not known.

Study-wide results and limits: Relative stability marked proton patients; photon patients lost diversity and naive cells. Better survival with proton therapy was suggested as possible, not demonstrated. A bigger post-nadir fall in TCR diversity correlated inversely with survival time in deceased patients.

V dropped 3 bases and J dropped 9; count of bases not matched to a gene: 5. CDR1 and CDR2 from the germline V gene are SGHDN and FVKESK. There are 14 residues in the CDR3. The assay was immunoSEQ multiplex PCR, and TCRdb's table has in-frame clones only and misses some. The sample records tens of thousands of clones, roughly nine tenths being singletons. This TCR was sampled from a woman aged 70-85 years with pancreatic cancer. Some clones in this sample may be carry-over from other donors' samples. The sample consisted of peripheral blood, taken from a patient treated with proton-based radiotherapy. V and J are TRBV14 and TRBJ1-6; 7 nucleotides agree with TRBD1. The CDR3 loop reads CASSQTGPSSPLHF. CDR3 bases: TGTGCCAGCAGCCAGACAGGGCCCAGTTCACCCCTCCACTTT.